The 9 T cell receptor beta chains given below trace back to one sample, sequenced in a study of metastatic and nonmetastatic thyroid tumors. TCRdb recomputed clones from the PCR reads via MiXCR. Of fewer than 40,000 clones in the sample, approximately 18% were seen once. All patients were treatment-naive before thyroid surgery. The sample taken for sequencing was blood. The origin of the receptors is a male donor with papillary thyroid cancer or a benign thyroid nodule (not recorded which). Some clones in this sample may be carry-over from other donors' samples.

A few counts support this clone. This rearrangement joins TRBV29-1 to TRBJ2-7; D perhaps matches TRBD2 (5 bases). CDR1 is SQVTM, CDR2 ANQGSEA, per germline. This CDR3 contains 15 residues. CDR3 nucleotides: TGCAGTTCCGTAGTAGTATCCGGGGTTTATGACGAGCAGTACTTC. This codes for CSSVVVSGVYDEQYF.

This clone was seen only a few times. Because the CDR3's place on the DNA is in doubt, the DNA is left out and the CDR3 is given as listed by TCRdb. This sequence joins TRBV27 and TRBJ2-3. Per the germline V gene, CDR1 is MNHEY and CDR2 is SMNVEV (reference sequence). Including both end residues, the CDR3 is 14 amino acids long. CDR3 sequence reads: CASSSSFFTDTQYF.

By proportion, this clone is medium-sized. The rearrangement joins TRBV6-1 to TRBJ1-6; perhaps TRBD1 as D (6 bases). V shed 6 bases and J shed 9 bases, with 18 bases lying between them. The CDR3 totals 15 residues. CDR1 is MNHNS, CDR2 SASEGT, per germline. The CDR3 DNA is TGTGCCAGCAGGCCTACAGGGCCCTTTGGTTCACCCCTCCACTTT. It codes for CASRPTGPFGSPLHF.

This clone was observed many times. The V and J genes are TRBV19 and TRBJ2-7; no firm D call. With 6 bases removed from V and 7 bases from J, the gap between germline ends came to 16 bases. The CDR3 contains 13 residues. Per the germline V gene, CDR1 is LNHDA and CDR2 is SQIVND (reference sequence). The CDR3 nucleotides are TGTGCCAGTAGGGGCCTTTCAACTGGGGAGCAGTACTTC. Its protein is CASRGLSTGEQYF. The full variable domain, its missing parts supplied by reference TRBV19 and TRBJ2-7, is DGGITQSPKYLFRKEGQNVTLSCEQNLNHDAMYWYRQDPGQGLRLIYYSQIVNDFQKGDIAEGYSVSREKKESFPLTVTSAQKNPTAFYLCASRGLSTGEQYFGPGTRLTVT.

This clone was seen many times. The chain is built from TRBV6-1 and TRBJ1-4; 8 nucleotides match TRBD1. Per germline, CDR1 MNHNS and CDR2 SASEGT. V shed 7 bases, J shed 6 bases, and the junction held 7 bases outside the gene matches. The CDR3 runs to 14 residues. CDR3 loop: CASIPGTGHEKLFF. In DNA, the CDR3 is TGTGCCAGCATCCCCGGGACAGGTCATGAAAAACTGTTTTTT.

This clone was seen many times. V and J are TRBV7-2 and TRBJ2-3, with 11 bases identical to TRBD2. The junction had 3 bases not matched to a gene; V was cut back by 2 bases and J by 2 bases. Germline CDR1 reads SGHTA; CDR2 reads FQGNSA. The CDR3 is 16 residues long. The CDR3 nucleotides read TGTGCCAGCAGCTTACGACTAGCGGGGTCCACAGATACGCAGTATTTT. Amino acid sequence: CASSLRLAGSTDTQYF.

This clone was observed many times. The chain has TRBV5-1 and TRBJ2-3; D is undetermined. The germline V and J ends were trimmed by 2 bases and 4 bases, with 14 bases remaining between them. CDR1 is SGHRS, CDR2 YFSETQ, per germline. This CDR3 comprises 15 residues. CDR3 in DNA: TGCGCCAGCAGCTTTAGCCCAACCCCCCCAGATACGCAGTATTTT. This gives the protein CASSFSPTPPDTQYF.

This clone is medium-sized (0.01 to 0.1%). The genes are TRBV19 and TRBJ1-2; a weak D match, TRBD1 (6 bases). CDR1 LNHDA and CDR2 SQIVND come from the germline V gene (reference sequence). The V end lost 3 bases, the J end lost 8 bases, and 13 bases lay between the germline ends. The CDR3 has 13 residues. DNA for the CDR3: TGTGCCAGTAGTATGCCCGCAGGGGTGGGCTACACCTTC. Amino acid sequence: CASSMPAGVGYTF. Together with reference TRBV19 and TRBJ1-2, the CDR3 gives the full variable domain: DGGITQSPKYLFRKEGQNVTLSCEQNLNHDAMYWYRQDPGQGLRLIYYSQIVNDFQKGDIAEGYSVSREKKESFPLTVTSAQKNPTAFYLCASSMPAGVGYTFGSGTRLTVV.

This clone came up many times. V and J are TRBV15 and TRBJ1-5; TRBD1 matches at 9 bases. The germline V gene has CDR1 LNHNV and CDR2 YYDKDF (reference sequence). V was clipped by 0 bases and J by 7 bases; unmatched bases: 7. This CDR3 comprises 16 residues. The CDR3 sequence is CATSRDGTGLYQPQHF. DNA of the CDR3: TGTGCCACCAGCAGAGATGGGACAGGGCTGTACCAGCCCCAGCATTTT.